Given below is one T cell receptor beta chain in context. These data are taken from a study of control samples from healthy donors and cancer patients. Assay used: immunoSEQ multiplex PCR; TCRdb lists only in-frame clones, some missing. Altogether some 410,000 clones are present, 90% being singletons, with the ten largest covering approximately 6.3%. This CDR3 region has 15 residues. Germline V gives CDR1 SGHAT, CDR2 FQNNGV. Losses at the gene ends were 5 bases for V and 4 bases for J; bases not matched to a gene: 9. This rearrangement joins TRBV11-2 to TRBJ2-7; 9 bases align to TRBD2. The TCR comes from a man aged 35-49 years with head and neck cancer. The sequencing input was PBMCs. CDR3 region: CASSPGGSGSYEQYF. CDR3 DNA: TGTGCCAGCAGCCCCGGTGGTAGCGGGAGTTACGAGCAGTACTTC.